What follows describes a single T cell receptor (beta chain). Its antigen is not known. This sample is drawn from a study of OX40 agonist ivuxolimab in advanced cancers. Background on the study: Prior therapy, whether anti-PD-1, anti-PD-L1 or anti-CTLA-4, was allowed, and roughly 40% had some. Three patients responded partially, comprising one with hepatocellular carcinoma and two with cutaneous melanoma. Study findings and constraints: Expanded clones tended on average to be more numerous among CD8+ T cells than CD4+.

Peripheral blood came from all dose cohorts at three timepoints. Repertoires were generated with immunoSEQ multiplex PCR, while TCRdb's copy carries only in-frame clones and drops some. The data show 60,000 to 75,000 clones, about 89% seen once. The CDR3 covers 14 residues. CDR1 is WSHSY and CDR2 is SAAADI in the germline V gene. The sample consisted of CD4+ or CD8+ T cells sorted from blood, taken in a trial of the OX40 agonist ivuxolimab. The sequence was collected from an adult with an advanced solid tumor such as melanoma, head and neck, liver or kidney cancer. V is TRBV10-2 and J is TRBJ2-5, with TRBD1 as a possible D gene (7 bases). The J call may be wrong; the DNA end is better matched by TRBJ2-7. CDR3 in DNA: TGCGCCAGCAGTGGCGGGAACAGGGGATACGAGCAGTACTTC. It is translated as CASSGGNRGYEQYF.